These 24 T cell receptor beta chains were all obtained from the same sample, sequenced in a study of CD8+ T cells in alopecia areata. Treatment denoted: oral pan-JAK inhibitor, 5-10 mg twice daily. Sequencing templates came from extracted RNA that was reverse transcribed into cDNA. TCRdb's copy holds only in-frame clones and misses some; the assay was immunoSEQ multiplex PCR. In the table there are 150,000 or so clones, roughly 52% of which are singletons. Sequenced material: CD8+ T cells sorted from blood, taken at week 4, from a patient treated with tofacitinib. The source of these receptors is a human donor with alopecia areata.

The CDR3, as DNA: TGTGCCTGGAGTCAAACGGGACAGGACCACACTGAAGCTTTCTTT. Translated, it gives CAWSQTGQDHTEAFF. The chain uses TRBV30 and TRBJ1-1, with 8 bases that match TRBD1. The V and J ends lost 2 bases and 3 bases, in that order; junction bases with no gene match: 8. This CDR3 has 15 residues. The V gene's germline CDR1 is GTSNPN and CDR2 SVGIG (reference sequence).

The CDR3 spells CAISRQDINTGELFF. The CDR3 bases are TGTGCCATCAGTAGGCAGGACATTAACACCGGGGAGCTGTTTTTT. V and J are TRBV10-3 and TRBJ2-2; D might be TRBD1 (5 bases). V was pared by 5 bases and J by 2 bases, with 12 bases between. The CDR3 has 15 residues. Germline CDR1 is ENHRY and CDR2 is SYGVKD.

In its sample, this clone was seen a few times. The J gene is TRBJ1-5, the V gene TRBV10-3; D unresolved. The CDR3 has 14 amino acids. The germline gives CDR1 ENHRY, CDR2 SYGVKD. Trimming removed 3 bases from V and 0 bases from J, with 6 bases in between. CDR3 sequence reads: CAISEELSNQPQHF. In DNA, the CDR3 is TGTGCCATCAGTGAAGAACTTAGCAATCAGCCCCAGCATTTT.

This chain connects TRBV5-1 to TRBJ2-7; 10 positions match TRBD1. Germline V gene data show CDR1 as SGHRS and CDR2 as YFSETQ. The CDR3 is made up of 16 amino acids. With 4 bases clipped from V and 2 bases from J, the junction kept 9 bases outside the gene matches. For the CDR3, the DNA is TGCGCCAGCAGCACCCTTCCGGGACAGGGGACCTACGAGCAGTACTTC. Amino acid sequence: CASSTLPGQGTYEQYF.

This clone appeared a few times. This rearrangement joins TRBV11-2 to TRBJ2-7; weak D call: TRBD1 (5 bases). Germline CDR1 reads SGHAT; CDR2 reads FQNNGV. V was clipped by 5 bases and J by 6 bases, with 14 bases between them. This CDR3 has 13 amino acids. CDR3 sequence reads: CASSITGLLEQYF. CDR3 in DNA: TGTGCCAGCAGCATCACAGGCCTCCTCGAGCAGTACTTC.

In DNA form, the CDR3 reads TGTGCCAGCAGTTTAGGACAGCCCTACGAGCAGTACTTC. It yields the protein CASSLGQPYEQYF. The rearrangement uses TRBV27 and TRBJ2-7; D possibly corresponds to TRBD1 (6 bases). This CDR3 region has 13 residues. The V gene lost 2 bases and the J gene lost 2 bases, with 7 bases spanning the gap. Germline V gene sequence: CDR1 MNHEY, CDR2 SMNVEV (reference sequence).

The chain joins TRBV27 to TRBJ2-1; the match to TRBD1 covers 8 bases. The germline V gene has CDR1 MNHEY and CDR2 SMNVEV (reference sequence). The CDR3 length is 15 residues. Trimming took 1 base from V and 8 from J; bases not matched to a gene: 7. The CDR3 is CASSLWTGTLDEQFF. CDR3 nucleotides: TGTGCCAGCAGTTTATGGACAGGGACTTTGGATGAGCAGTTCTTC.

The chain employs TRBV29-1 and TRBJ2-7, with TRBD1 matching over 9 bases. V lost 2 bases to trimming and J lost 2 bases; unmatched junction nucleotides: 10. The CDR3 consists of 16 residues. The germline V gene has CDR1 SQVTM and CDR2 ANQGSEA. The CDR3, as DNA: TGCAGCGTTGAAACCGGAATAGGACAGGGGCCCTACGAGCAGTACTTC. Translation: CSVETGIGQGPYEQYF.

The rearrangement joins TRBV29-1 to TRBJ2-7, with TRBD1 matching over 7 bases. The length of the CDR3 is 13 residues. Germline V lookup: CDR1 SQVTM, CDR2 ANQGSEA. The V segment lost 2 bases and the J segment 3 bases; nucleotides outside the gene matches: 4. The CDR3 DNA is TGCAGCGTTGAAATAGGGGGCCACTACGAGCAGTACTTC. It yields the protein CSVEIGGHYEQYF.

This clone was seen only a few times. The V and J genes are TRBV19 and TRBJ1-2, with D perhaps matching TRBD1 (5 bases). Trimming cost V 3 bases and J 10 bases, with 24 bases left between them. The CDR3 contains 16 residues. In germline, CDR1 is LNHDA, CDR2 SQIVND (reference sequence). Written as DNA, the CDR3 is TGTGCCAGTAGTATTGGGGCCGGAGCTTTCTATGGAGACTACACCTTC. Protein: CASSIGAGAFYGDYTF.

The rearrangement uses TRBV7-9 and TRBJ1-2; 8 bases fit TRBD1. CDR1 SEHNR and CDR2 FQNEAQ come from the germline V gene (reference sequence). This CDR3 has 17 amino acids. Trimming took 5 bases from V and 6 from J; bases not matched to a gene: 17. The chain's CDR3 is CASSPPDREPRRDGYTF. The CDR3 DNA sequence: TGTGCCAGCAGCCCTCCGGACAGGGAACCTCGGCGGGATGGCTACACCTTC.

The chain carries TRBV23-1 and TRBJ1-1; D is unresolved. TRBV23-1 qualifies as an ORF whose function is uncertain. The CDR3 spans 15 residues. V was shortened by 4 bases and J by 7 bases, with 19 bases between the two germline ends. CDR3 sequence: CASSPFRQEKIEAFF. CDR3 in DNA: TGCGCCAGCAGTCCATTTAGGCAGGAAAAGATTGAAGCTTTCTTT.

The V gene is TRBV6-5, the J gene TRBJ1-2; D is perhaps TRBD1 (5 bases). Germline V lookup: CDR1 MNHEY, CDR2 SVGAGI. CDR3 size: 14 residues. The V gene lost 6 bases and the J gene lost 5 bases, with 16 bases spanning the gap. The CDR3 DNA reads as TGTGCCAGCAGCCGGACGAAGGGGATTTATGGCTACACCTTC. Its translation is CASSRTKGIYGYTF.

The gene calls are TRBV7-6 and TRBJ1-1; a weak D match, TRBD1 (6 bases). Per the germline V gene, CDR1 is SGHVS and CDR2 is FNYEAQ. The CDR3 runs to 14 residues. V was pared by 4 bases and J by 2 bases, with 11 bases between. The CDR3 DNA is TGTGCCAGCAGCTATACAGGGTCTAACACTGAAGCTTTCTTT. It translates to CASSYTGSNTEAFF.

The CDR3 DNA follows: TGCGCCAGCAGCCAAGAAGGGGGCAGGCTTGGCGCTGAAGCTTTCTTT. Encoded protein: CASSQEGGRLGAEAFF. This chain joins TRBV4-1 and TRBJ1-1; 7 nucleotides align to TRBD1. CDR1 MGHRA and CDR2 YSYEKL come from the germline V gene. V shed 0 bases, J shed 6 bases, and the junction held 10 bases outside the gene matches. The CDR3 extends over 16 amino acids.

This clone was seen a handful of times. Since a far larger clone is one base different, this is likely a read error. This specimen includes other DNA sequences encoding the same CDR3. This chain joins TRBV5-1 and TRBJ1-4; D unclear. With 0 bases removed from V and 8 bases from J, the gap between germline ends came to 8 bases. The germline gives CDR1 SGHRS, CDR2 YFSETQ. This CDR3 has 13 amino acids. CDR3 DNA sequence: TGCGCCAGCAGCTTGGGAGTGCCGGAAAAACTGTTTTTT. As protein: CASSLGVPEKLFF.

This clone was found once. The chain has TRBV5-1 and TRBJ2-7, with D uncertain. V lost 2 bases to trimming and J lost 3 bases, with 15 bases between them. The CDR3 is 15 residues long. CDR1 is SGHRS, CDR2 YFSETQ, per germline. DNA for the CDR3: TGCGCCAGCAGCTTAAGCCCCCGGTTGGACTACGAGCAGTACTTC. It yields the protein CASSLSPRLDYEQYF.

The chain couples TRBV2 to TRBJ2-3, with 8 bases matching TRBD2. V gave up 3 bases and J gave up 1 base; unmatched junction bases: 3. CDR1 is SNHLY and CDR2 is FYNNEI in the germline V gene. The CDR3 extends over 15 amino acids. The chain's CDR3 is CASSESSGGTDTQYF. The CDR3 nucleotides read TGTGCCAGCAGTGAGAGTAGCGGGGGCACAGATACGCAGTATTTT.

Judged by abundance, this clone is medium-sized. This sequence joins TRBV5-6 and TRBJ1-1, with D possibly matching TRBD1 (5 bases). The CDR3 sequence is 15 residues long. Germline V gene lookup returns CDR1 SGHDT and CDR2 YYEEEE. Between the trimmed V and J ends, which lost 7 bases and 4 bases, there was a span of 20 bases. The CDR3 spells CASAPREGFSTEAFF. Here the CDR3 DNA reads TGTGCCAGCGCACCTCGGGAGGGGTTCAGCACTGAAGCTTTCTTT.

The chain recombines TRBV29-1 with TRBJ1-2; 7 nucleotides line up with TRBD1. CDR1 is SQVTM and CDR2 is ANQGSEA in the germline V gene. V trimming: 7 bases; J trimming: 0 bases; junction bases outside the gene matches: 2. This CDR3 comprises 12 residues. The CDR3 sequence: CSAGTANYGYTF. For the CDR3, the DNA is TGCAGCGCCGGGACAGCTAACTATGGCTACACCTTC.

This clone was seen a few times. The CDR3 spells CASSSIDRTYEQYF. CDR3 in DNA: TGTGCCAGCAGCTCCATCGACAGAACCTACGAGCAGTACTTC. The chain recombines TRBV7-9 with TRBJ2-7, with D possibly being TRBD1 (5 bases). The CDR3 is 14 amino acids. Germline V lookup: CDR1 SEHNR, CDR2 FQNEAQ (reference sequence). Trimming cost V 4 bases and J 2 bases, with 12 bases left between them.

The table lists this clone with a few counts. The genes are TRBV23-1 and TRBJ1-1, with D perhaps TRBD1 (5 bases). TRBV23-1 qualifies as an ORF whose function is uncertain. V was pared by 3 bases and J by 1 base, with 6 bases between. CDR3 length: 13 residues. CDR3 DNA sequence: TGCGCCAGCAGTCATGACAGGAACACTGAAGCTTTCTTT. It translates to CASSHDRNTEAFF.

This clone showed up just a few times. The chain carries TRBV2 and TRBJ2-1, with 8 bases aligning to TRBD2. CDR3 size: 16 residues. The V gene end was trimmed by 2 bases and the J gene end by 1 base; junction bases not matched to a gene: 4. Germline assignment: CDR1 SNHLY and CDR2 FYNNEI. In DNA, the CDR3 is TGTGCCAGCAGTGAATTGGGCGGGGGGTCCTACAATGAGCAGTTCTTC. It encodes CASSELGGGSYNEQFF.

CDR3 amino acids: CSVPGTDTDTQYF. Here the CDR3 DNA reads TGCAGCGTCCCCGGGACAGACACAGATACGCAGTATTTT. This rearrangement joins TRBV29-1 to TRBJ2-3; 7 positions agree with TRBD1. There are 13 residues in the CDR3. The ends lost 6 bases at V and 2 bases at J; junction bases unmatched: 5. CDR1 and CDR2 from the germline V gene are SQVTM and ANQGSEA.